Included here is one TCR beta chain sequence, with context. The sample originates from a study of blood T cells in healthy people across ages. The authors ran a second PCR of about 6 to 12 cycles using a sample-barcoded 5' primer and a J-beta primer mix. One entry per CDR3 protein, called by TCRdb with MiXCR from the 5' RACE reads. The sample records roughly 500,000 distinct CDR3 sequences, 25% to 30% being singletons. The CDR3 covers 14 residues. Germline V gene data show CDR1 as MGHRA and CDR2 as YSYEKL. The chain combines TRBV4-1 with TRBJ2-5; no firm D call. The DNA matches TRBJ2-7 better at its end, which makes the J call doubtful. Sequencing was done on a sample of blood. The receptor was isolated from a woman aged 70 to 79 in good health. The CDR3 reads CASSLEPDSYEQYF. CDR3 nucleotide sequence: TGCGCCAGCAGTCTTGAGCCGGACTCCTACGAGCAGTACTTC.